This T cell receptor beta chain was recorded in a study of identical twins. General observations from the study: For cord blood, abundant beta clonotypes had fewer insertions, unlike memory repertoires, which showed none.

This clonotype was observed a single time. What it binds is unknown. Using its own MiXCR run on the 5' RACE reads, TCRdb lists one record per CDR3 protein. In the table there are about 530,000 distinct CDR3 sequences, around 24% of which are singletons. Germline CDR1 and CDR2: LNHNV and YYDKDF (reference sequence). V shed 1 base, J shed 2 bases, and the junction held 3 bases outside the gene matches. The CDR3 has 15 residues. These sequences were also reported in another study, on yellow fever vaccine responses in identical twins.

The sequence came from a woman between 18 and 29 years old in good health. The chain combines TRBV15 with TRBJ2-3; TRBD2 matches 7 bases. Material: CD4+ T cells sorted from blood. CDR3 sequence: CATSRASGNTDTQYF. CDR3 sequence (DNA): TGTGCCACCAGCAGAGCCAGCGGGAACACAGATACGCAGTATTTT.